A selection of T cell receptor beta chains follows, all from one sample in a study of T cells after yellow fever vaccination. TCRdb reprocessed the 5' RACE reads with MiXCR, giving one entry per CDR3 protein. The repertoire consists of approximately 350,000 distinct CDR3 sequences, with around a tenth occurring once and the leading ten covering 15% to 20%. This specimen was PBMCs, taken on the day of the first yellow fever vaccination. The receptors were sampled from a man between 18 and 29 years old who received the YFV17D yellow fever vaccine. The conserved cysteine and the conserved F or W are not part of the CDR3 here. A D gene is named only where the DNA matches it firmly.

j_gene,v_gene,d_gene,CDR3aa
TRBJ1-3,TRBV5-4,NA,ASSFYPDGYSTLGNTIY
TRBJ2-3,TRBV6-5,TRBD2,ASSYSQVAGGPIADTQY
TRBJ2-1,TRBV9,TRBD2,ASSPTSGSYNEQF
TRBJ2-1,TRBV6-1,TRBD2,ASRESGGPYNEQF
TRBJ2-2,TRBV7-3,TRBD1,ASSRQGIDGELF
TRBJ2-3,TRBV5-6,NA,ASSLVATMADTQY
TRBJ1-1,TRBV12-3/TRBV12-4,NA,ASSQTGAAEAF
TRBJ1-4,TRBV2,NA,ASSAIYPATNEKLF
TRBJ1-1,TRBV9,NA,ASSARNGPEAF
TRBJ2-2,TRBV3-1,NA,ASSQDWGIPGELF
TRBJ1-6,TRBV7-2,NA,ASSFIMANSPLH
TRBJ2-3,TRBV27,NA,ASSLDRWAGVTDTQY
TRBJ2-1,TRBV29-1,TRBD2,SMNRRTSGDNEQF
TRBJ2-3,TRBV5-1,NA,ASSLFNTDTQY
TRBJ2-5,TRBV29-1,TRBD2,SVGPGGRKETQY
TRBJ2-1,TRBV7-9,TRBD2,ASSPSGGSSYNEQF
TRBJ2-5,TRBV29-1,NA,SIAYPSETQY
TRBJ2-4,TRBV7-9,NA,ASSPNPDYLAKNIQY
TRBJ1-1,TRBV19,NA,ASRVLMNTEAF
TRBJ2-5,TRBV6-2/TRBV6-3,NA,ASSYRGTVQETQY
TRBJ2-7,TRBV20-1,NA,SAREWTENYEQY
TRBJ1-1,TRBV12-3/TRBV12-4,TRBD1,ASRGQVNTEAF
TRBJ2-5,TRBV7-2,NA,ASSVQGGMETQY
TRBJ2-7,TRBV7-9,NA,ASSLRSGWASYEQY
TRBJ1-1,TRBV11-2,NA,ASSSPRRGEAAF
TRBJ1-1,TRBV18,TRBD1,ASSPDRAEAF
TRBJ2-2,TRBV5-5,TRBD1,ASSLSGGPVTGELF
TRBJ2-1,TRBV4-2,NA,ASSQGTRMGSYNEQF
TRBJ1-2,TRBV2,NA,ASTSRVDYGYT
TRBJ1-2,TRBV5-1,NA,ASSPESSNYGYT
TRBJ2-1,TRBV7-6,NA,ASSSRLKGSSYNEQF
TRBJ2-5,TRBV5-4,TRBD1,ASSQMDRGETQY
TRBJ1-2,TRBV7-2,NA,ASNGGKSVGYT
TRBJ2-3,TRBV20-1,NA,SAPGSSQSFNTQY
TRBJ2-1,TRBV7-6,TRBD2,ASSASSGGGNEQF
TRBJ2-2,TRBV11-3,NA,ASRLVGETGQLF
TRBJ1-5,TRBV3-1,NA,ASGGGHSNQPQH
TRBJ1-3,TRBV7-9,NA,ASSPIGGAGNTIY
TRBJ2-7,TRBV5-1,TRBD1,ASSLLDRSDEQY
TRBJ2-1,TRBV18,NA,ASSPPSGTYNEQF
TRBJ1-2,TRBV7-2,NA,ASSSTGNYPYGYT
TRBJ1-6,TRBV5-5,TRBD1,ASSLGTGLNSPLH
TRBJ2-5,TRBV20-1,NA,SARPGEETQY
TRBJ2-4,TRBV12-3/TRBV12-4,NA,ASSPPTLNIQY
TRBJ1-2,TRBV29-1,NA,SVPWGQKDGYT
TRBJ2-5,TRBV5-1,TRBD2,ASSFTSGGAETQY
TRBJ2-5,TRBV10-3,NA,AISERREETQY
TRBJ2-3,TRBV6-5,NA,ASSYMGATDTQY
TRBJ1-2,TRBV5-6,NA,ASSFPVYSILGVGSNYGYT
TRBJ1-2,TRBV4-1,NA,ASSQPWRGHYGYT
TRBJ2-1,TRBV7-7,TRBD2,ASSLLGGGKQF
TRBJ2-7,TRBV7-8,TRBD1,ASREYRGSNYEQY
TRBJ2-5,TRBV7-9,TRBD2,ASSSTSGAQETQY
TRBJ2-6,TRBV25-1,NA,ASTGYGANVLT
TRBJ2-1,TRBV14,NA,ASSQERFEQF
TRBJ2-2,TRBV12-5,TRBD1,ASGWGQSNTGELF
TRBJ1-1,TRBV11-1,NA,ASSQRGRMNTEAF
TRBJ2-5,TRBV7-2,NA,ASSLARFQETQY
TRBJ2-2,TRBV5-1,TRBD2,ASSLSGRNTGELF